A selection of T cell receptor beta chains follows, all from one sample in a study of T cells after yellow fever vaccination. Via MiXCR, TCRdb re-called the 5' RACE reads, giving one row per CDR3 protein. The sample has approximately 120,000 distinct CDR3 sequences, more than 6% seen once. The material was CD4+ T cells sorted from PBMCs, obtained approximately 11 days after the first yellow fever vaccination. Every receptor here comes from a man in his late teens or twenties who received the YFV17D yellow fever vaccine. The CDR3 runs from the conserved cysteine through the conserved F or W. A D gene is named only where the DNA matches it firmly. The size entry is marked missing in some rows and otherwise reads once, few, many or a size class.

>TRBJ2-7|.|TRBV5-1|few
TGCGCCAGTAGATCGGCGGGGACCGCCTCCTACGAGCAGTACTTC
CASRSAGTASYEQYF
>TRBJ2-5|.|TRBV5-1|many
TGCGCCAGCAGGGAGAGACAGCAAGAGACCCAGTACTTC
CASRERQQETQYF
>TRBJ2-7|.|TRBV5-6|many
TGTGCCAGCAGCTTAAACCAGGGCTACGAGCAGTACTTC
CASSLNQGYEQYF
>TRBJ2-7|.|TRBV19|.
TGTGCCAGTAGTATCCGGTCATATTACAAGCAGTACTTC
CASSIRSYYKQYF
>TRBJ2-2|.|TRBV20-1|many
TGCAGTGCTGCAGACGTGGACACCGGGGAGCTGTTTTTT
CSAADVDTGELFF
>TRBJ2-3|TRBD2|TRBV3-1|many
TGTGCCAGCAGCCAAGGTCTAGCGGGGGCCCGGTCAGATACGCAGTATTTT
CASSQGLAGARSDTQYF
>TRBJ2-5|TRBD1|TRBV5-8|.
TGTGCCAGCAGCGCCGGGACAGGGCGGAAAGAGACCCAGTACTTC
CASSAGTGRKETQYF
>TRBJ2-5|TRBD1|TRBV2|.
TGTGCCAGCAGCGTTGACAGGGCGCTAATGGCCCAGTACTTC
CASSVDRALMAQYF
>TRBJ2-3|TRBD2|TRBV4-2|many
TGTGCCAGCAGCCAACGACTAGCGGAGAGCACAGATACGCAGTATTTT
CASSQRLAESTDTQYF
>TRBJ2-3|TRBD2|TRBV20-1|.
TGCAGTGCTAGGCACCGCGGGGGGAACACAGATACGCAGTATTTT
CSARHRGGNTDTQYF
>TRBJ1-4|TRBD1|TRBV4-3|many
TGCGCCAGCAGCCAAGGACCAGGACAGGCTAATGAAAAACTGTTTTTT
CASSQGPGQANEKLFF
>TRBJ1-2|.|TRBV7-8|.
TGTGCCAGCAGCTTAGTTGCCGGGTCCGGCTATGGCTACACCTTC
CASSLVAGSGYGYTF
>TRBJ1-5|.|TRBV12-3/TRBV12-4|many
TGTGCCAGCAGTGGTACACGTAGCAATCAGCCCCAGCATTTT
CASSGTRSNQPQHF
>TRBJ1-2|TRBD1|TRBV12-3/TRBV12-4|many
TGTGCCAGCAACAACAGGGGAGCTAACTATGGCTACACCTTC
CASNNRGANYGYTF
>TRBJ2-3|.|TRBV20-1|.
TGCAGTGCTAGAGTGGGGGCAGATACGCAGTATTTT
CSARVGADTQYF
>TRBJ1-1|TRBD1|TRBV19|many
TGTGCCAGTTCCGGACAGGGCAGGGCCACTGAAGCTTTCTTT
CASSGQGRATEAFF
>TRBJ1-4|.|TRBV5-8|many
TGTGCCAGCAGCTTGGGACAGGTAGTAGGTGAAAAACTGTTTTTT
CASSLGQVVGEKLFF
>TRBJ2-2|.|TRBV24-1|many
TGTGCCTCCCAAGGACAGCCCACCGGGGAGCTGTTTTTT
CASQGQPTGELFF
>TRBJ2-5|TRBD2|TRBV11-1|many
TGTGCCAGCAGCTTAGCCCTAGCGGGGGGGCCGGCGGGAGAGACCCAGTACTTC
CASSLALAGGPAGETQYF
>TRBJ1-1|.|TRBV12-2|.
TGTGCAAGTAGCTCCCCTGGGGGAGGGGTCCTGAACACTGAAGCTTTCTTT
CASSSPGGGVLNTEAFF
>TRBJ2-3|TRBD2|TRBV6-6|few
TGTGCCAGCGGGGGGGTAAGCACAGATACGCAGTATTTT
CASGGVSTDTQYF
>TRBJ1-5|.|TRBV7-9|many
TGTGCCAGCAGCCTTAACAATCAGCCCCAGCATTTT
CASSLNNQPQHF
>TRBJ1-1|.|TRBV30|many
TGTGCCTGTCAAAGAGGGACGACGACTGAAGCTTTCTTT
CACQRGTTTEAFF
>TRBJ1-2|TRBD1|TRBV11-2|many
TGTGCCAGCAGCTCGGACAGGCTCGGAGGCTACACCTTC
CASSSDRLGGYTF
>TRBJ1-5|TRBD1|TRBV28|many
TGTGCCAGCAGGGGGGACAGAGGGAATCAGCCCCAGCATTTT
CASRGDRGNQPQHF
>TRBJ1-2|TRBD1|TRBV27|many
TGTGCCAGCAGTCCGATAGGACAGGGTGGTAATGGCTACACCTTC
CASSPIGQGGNGYTF
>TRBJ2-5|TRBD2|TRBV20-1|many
TGCAGTGCTAGTCTAGCGGGGGGCGGTGAGACCCAGTACTTC
CSASLAGGGETQYF
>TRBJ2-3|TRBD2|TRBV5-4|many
TGTGCCAGCCTAAGGACTAGCGGAGCCTCTGACACAGATACGCAGTATTTT
CASLRTSGASDTDTQYF
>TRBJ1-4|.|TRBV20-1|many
TGCAGTGCCCCTCACAAAACTAATGAAAAACTGTTTTTT
CSAPHKTNEKLFF
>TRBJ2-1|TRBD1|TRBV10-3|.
TGTGCCTCCCTCTTCGGACAGGGTAACAATGAGCAGTTCTTC
CASLFGQGNNEQFF
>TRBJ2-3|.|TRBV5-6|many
TGTGCCAGCAGCTTGGGGGGCAGGATTAGAGATACGCAGTATTTT
CASSLGGRIRDTQYF
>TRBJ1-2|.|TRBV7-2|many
TGTGCCAGCAGCTTTCCGCCTGGCTACACCTTC
CASSFPPGYTF
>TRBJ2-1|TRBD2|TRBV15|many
TGTGCCACCAGCAGGCGGGGGGCTAACAATGAGCAGTTCTTC
CATSRRGANNEQFF
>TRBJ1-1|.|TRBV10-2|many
TGCGCCAGCAGTGAGTCGATGGGGCCGGCCGCTTTCTTT
CASSESMGPAAFF
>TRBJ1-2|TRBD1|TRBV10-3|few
TGTGCCATCGGCGGACAGGGCGACTATGGCTACACCTTC
CAIGGQGDYGYTF
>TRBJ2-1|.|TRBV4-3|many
TGCGCCAGCAGCCAAGAAACCCGGCAGGGTGGTTACAATGAGCAGTTCTTC
CASSQETRQGGYNEQFF
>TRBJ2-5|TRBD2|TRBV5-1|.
TGCGCCAGCAGCCCCCCCATAACCCTTAGCGGGGGAGGTCAAGAGACCCAGTACTTC
CASSPPITLSGGGQETQYF
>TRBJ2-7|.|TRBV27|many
TGTGCCAGCAGTTTAAATTTCAGGGGCGAGCAGTACTTC
CASSLNFRGEQYF
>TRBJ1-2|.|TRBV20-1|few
TGCAGTGCTAGAGATGTGTCTACCAACTTAGATGGCTACACCTTC
CSARDVSTNLDGYTF
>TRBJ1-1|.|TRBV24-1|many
TGTGCCACCAGTGATTTATCGGGCTGGGTTCGGGCGCTGAACACTGAAGCTTTCTTT
CATSDLSGWVRALNTEAFF
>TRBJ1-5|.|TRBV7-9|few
TGTGCCAGCAGCGGTCAGGGACGGCATAGCAATCAGCCCCAGCATTTT
CASSGQGRHSNQPQHF
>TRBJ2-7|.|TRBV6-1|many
TGTGCCAGCAGCGAATTGTACGAGCAGTACTTC
CASSELYEQYF
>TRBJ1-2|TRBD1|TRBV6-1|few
TGTGCCAGCAGTGACGCCGGGACAGGGGGGAACTATGGCTACACCTTC
CASSDAGTGGNYGYTF
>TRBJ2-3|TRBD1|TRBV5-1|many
TGCGCCAGCAGCTTGAACCAACAGGGGGCGGCGGCCGCAGATACGCAGTATTTT
CASSLNQQGAAAADTQYF
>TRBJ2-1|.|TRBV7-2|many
TGTGCCAGCAGCGCCTCAGGGTCTGTACAGTTCTTC
CASSASGSVQFF
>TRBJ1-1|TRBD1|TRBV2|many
TGTGCCACGACGACAGGGATAAGACTTACCGAAGCTTTCTTT
CATTTGIRLTEAFF
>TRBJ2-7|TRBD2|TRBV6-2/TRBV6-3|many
TGTGCCAGCAGTTCTAGCGGGGGGAACTCCTACGAGCAGTACTTC
CASSSSGGNSYEQYF
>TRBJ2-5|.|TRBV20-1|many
TGCAGTGCTAGAGATTCACGGGGTCAAGAGACCCAGTACTTC
CSARDSRGQETQYF